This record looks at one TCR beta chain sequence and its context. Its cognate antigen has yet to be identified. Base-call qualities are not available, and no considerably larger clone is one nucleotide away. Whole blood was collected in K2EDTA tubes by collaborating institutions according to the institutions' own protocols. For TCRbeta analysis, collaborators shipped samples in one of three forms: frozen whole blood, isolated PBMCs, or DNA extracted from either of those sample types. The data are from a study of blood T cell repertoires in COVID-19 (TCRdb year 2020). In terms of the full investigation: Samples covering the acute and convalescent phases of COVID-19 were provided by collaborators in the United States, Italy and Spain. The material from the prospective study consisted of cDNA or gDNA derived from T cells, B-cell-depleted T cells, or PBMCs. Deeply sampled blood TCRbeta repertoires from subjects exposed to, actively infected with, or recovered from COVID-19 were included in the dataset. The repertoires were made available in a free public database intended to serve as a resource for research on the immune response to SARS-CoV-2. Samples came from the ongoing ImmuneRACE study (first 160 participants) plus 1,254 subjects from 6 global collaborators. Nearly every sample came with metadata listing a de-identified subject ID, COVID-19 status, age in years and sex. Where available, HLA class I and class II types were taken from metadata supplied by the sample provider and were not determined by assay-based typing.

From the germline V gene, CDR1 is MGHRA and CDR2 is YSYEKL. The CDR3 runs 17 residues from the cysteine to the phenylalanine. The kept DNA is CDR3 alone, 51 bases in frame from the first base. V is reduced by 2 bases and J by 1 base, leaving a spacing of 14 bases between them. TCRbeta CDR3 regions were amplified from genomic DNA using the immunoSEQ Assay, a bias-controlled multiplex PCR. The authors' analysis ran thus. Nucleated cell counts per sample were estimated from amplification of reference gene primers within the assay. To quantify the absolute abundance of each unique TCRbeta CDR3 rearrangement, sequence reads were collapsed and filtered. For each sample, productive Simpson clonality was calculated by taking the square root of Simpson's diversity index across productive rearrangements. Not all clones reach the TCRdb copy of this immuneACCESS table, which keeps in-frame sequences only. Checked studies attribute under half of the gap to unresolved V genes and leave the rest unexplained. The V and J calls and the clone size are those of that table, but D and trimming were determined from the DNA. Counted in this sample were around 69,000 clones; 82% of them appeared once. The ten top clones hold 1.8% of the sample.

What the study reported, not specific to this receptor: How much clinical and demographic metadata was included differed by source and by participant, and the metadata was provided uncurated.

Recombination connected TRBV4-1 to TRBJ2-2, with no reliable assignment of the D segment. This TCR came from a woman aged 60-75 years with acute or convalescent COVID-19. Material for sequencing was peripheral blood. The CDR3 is CASSQRNSAMNTGELFF. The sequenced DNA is TGCGCCAGCAGCCAACGGAACAGTGCTATGAACACCGGGGAGCTGTTTTTT.